This paragraph covers one T cell receptor beta chain sequence. Its cognate antigen is unknown. These data are taken from a study of a mutant IDH1 vaccine in newly diagnosed glioma. Germline CDR1 reads MDHEN; CDR2 reads SYDVKM. The CDR3 loop spans 13 amino acids. Trimming pared 6 bases from V and 2 bases from J, leaving 10 bases between. This sample's time point: week 11, during vaccination. What each vaccine dose contained was 300 ug of mutant IDH1 20-mer peptide, accompanied by topical imiquimod. Assay used: immunoSEQ multiplex PCR; TCRdb lists only in-frame clones, some missing. The sample lists 60,000 to 75,000 clones; roughly four fifths were seen once.

The chain has TRBV28 and TRBJ1-2; no firm D call. The source was PBMCs, collected from a glioma patient whose treatment included an IDH1 peptide vaccine. The receptor's source is a man aged 30 to 39 with glioma. CDR3 in DNA: TGTGCCAGCAGCTTAGGCACCAACTATGGCTACACCTTC. The encoded protein is CASSLGTNYGYTF.